This TCR beta chain is drawn from a study of cytomegalovirus exposure and HLA in healthy donors. Overall study results and limits: It was in a later analysis that TCR association rates were seen to vary by HLA locus, highest for DRB1 and lowest for HLA-C. A reported reduction in N-insertions relative to the approximately 600-donor mean was seen in an Asian-associated ancestry cluster in a later analysis.

The CDR3 covers 13 residues. CDR1 and CDR2 from the germline V gene are SQVTM and ANQGSEA. V lost 1 base and J 4 bases, leaving 11 bases between the germline ends. It was with 60 Vbeta and 13 Jbeta primers that the PCR ran. The data were produced by immunoSEQ multiplex PCR, yet TCRdb's version contains in-frame clones alone and is incomplete. This table holds fewer than 200,000 clones, approximately 78% found once. This clone was observed a single time. Antigen: not known. The origin of this receptor is a girl aged 2-10 years in good health and CMV-seropositive. The chain links TRBV29-1 to TRBJ2-7; TRBD2 is a possible D gene (6 bases). Specimen: PBMCs. The CDR3 DNA reads TGCAGCGTTGAAGGCGGGAACAGGTACGAGCAGTACTTC. This gives the protein CSVEGGNRYEQYF.